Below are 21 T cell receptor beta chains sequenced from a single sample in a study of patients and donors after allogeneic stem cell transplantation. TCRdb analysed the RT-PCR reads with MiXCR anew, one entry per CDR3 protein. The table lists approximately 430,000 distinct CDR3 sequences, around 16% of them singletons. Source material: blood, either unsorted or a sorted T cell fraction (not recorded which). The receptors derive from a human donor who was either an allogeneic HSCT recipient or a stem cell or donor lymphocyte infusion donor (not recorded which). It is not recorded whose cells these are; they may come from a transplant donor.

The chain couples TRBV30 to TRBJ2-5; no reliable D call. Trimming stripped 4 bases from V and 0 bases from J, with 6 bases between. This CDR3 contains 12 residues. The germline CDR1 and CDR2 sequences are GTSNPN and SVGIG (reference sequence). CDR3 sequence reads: CAWTRDQETQYF. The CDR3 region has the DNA TGTGCCTGGACTAGGGACCAAGAGACCCAGTACTTC.

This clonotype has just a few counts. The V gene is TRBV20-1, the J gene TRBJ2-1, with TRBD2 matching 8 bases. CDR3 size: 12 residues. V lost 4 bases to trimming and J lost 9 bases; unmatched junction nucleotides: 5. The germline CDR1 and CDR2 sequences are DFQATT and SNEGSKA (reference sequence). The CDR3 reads CSAKSRGGEQFF. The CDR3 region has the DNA TGCAGTGCTAAATCCCGGGGGGGTGAGCAGTTCTTC.

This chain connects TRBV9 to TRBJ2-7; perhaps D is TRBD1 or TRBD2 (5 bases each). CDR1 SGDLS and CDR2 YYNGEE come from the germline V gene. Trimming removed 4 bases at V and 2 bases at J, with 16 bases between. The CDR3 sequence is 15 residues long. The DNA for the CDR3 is TGTGCCAGCAGCTCGCTCCGGGACGGACCCTACGAGCAGTACTTC. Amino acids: CASSSLRDGPYEQYF.

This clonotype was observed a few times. CDR3 region: CASSDLPNSNQPQHF. Written as DNA, the CDR3 is TGTGCCAGCAGTGATCTACCCAATAGCAATCAGCCCCAGCATTTT. The V and J genes are TRBV25-1 and TRBJ1-5, with D hard to call. The CDR3 spans 15 residues. V gave up 3 bases and J gave up 0 bases, with 9 bases separating them. Germline V gene sequence: CDR1 MGHDK, CDR2 SYGVNS.

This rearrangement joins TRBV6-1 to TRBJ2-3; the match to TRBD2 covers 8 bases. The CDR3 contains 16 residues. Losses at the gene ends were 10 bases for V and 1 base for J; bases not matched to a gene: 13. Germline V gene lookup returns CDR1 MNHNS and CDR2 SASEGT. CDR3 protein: CATAGGVGSRTDTQYF. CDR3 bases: TGTGCCACCGCCGGGGGGGTCGGTTCCCGCACAGATACGCAGTATTTT.

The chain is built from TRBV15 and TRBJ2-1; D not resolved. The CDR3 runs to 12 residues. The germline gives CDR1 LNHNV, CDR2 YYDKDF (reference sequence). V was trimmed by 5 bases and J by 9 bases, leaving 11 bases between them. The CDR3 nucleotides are TGTGCCACCAGCGACCCCCTGGGTGAGCAGTTCTTC. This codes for CATSDPLGEQFF.

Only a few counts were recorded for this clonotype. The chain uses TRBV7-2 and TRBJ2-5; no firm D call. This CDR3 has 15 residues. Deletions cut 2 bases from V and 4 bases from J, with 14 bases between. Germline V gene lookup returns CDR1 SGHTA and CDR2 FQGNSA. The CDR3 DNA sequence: TGTGCCAGCAGCTTAACCCTCCAGCTCCCAGAGACCCAGTACTTC. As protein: CASSLTLQLPETQYF.

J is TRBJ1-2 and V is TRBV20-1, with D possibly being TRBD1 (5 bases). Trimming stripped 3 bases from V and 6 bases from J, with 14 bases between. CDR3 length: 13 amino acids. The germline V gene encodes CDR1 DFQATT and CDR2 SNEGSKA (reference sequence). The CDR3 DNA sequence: TGCAGTGCTAGGGGGTCAGGGAGTAATGGCTACACCTTC. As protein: CSARGSGSNGYTF.

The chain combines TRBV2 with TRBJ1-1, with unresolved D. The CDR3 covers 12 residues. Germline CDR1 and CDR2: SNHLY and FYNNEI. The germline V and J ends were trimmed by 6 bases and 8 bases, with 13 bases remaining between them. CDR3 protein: CASRKPPGEAFF. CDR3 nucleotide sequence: TGTGCCAGCAGGAAACCTCCGGGAGAAGCTTTCTTT.

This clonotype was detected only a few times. Here the CDR3 reads CSARDRHGGATEAFF. The DNA for the CDR3 is TGCAGTGCTAGAGATCGGCATGGGGGAGCCACTGAAGCTTTCTTT. The gene calls are TRBV20-1 and TRBJ1-1; a possible D gene is TRBD1 (5 bases). CDR3 length equals 15 residues. The V end was cut by 0 bases, the J end by 4 bases, with 15 bases between. Germline CDR1 DFQATT, CDR2 SNEGSKA (reference sequence).

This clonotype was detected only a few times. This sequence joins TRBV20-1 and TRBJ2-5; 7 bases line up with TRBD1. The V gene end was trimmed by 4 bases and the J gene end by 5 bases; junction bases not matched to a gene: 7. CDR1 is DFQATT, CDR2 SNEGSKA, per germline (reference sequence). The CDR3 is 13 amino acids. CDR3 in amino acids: CSAKGANIETQYF. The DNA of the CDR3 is TGCAGTGCTAAGGGGGCAAATATTGAGACCCAGTACTTC.

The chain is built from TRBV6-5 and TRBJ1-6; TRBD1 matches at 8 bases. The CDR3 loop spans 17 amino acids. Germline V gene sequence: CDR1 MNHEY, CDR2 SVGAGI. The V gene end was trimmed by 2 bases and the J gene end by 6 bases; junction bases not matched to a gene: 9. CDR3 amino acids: CASSYPPYGQGNSPLHF. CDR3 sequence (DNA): TGTGCCAGCAGTTACCCCCCCTATGGACAGGGTAATTCACCCCTCCACTTT.

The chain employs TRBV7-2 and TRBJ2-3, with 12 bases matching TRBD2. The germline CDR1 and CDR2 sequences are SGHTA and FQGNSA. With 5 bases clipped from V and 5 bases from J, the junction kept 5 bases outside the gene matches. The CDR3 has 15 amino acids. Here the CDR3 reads CASSNLAGGRDTQYF. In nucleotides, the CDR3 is TGTGCCAGCAGCAACCTAGCGGGGGGGCGAGATACGCAGTATTTT.

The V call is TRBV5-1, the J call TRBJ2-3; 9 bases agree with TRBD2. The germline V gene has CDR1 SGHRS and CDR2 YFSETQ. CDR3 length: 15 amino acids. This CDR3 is CGTRQGGGALDTQYF. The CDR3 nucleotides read TGCGGGACCCGACAAGGCGGGGGGGCCTTAGATACGCAGTATTTT.

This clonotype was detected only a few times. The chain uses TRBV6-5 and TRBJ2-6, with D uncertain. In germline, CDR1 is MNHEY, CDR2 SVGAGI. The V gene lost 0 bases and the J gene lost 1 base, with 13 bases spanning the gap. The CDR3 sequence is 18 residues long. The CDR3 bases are TGTGCCAGCAGTTACTCGACGGTGTTCCTGTCTGGGGCCAACGTCCTGACTTTC. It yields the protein CASSYSTVFLSGANVLTF.

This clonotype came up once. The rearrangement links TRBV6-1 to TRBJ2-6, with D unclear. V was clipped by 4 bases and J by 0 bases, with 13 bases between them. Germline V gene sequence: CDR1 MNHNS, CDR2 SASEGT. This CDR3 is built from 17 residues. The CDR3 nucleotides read TGTGCCAGCAGTGTCCAGGCCCCCAACTCTGGGGCCAACGTCCTGACTTTC. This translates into CASSVQAPNSGANVLTF.

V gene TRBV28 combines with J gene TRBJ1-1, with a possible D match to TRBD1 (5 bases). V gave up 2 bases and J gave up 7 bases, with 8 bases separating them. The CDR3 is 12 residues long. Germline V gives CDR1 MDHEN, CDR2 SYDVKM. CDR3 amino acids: CASSLRTHEAFF. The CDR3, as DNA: TGTGCCAGCAGTTTACGGACACATGAAGCTTTCTTT.

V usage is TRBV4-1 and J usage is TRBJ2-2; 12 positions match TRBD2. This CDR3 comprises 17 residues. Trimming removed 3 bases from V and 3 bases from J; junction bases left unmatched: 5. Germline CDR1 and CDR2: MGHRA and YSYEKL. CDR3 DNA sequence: TGCGCCAGCAGCCACCCTAGCGGGAGGGCCGACACCGGGGAGCTGTTTTTT. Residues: CASSHPSGRADTGELFF.

The CDR3 loop is CSVGRNSRADTQYF. The CDR3 nucleotides read TGCAGCGTTGGTCGGAACAGCCGGGCAGATACGCAGTATTTT. The chain recombines TRBV29-1 with TRBJ2-3; no clear D. Between the trimmed V and J ends, which lost 4 bases and 4 bases, there was a span of 15 bases. This CDR3 has 14 amino acids. Germline lookup yields CDR1 SQVTM and CDR2 ANQGSEA.

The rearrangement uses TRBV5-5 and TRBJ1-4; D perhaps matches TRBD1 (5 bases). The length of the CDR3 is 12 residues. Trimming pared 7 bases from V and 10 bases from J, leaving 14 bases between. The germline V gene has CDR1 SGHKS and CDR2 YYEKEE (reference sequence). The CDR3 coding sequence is TGTGCCAGCTCGGTTCTGGGGGGAAAACTGTTTTTT. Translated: CASSVLGGKLFF. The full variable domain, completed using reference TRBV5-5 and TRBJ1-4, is DAGVTQSPTHLIKTRGQQVTLRCSPISGHKSVSWYQQVLGQGPQFIFQYYEKEERGRGNFPDRFSARQFPNYSSELNVNALLLGDSALYLCASSVLGGKLFFGSGTQLSVL.

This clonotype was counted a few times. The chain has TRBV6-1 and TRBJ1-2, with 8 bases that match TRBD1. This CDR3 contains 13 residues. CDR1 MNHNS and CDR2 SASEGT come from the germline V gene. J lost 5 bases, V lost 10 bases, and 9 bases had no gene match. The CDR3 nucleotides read TGTGCCACTCAACGGGGACAGGCTTATGGCTACACCTTC. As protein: CATQRGQAYGYTF.